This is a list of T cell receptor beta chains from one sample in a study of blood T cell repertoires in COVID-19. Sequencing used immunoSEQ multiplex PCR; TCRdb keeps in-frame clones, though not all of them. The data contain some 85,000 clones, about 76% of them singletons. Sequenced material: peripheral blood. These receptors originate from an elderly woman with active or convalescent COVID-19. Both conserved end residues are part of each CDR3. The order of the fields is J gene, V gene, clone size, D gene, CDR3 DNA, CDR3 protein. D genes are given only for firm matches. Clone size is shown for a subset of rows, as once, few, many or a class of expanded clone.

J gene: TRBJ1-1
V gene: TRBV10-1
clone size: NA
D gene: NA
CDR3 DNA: TGCGCCAGCAAAGAGGGATTGAACACTGAAGCTTTCTTT
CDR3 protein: CASKEGLNTEAFF

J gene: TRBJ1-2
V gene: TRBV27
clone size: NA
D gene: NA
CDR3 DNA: TGTGCCAGCAGGTCTGCTGTGGGGAGTAAGACCTTC
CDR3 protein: CASRSAVGSKTF

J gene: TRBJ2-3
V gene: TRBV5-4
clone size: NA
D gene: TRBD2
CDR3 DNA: TGTGCCAGCAGCTCCGGGAGGGGTGGGACAGATACGCAGTATTTT
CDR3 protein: CASSSGRGGTDTQYF

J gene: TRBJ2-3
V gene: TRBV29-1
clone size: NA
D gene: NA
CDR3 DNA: TGCAGCGTTGCGGGAGGGGGCTTTGAAACAGATACGCAGTATTTT
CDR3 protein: CSVAGGGFETDTQYF

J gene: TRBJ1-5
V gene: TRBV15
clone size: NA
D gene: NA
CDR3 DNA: TGTGCCACCAGCCCTACACCGCGACAGTCAAATCAGCCCCAGCATTTT
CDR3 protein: CATSPTPRQSNQPQHF

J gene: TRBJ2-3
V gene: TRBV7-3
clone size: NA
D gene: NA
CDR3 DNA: TGTGCCAGCAGCTTAGCGGGGGCAGGCACAGATACGCAGTATTTT
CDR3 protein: CASSLAGAGTDTQYF

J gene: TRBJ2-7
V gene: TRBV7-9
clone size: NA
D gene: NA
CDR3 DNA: TGTGCCAGCAGCCCGAGGCGTTCGGTTTACGAGCAGTACTTC
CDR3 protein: CASSPRRSVYEQYF

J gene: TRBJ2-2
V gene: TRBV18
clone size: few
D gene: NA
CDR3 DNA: TGTGCCAGCTCACCAGCAGGGGTCACCGGGGAGCTGTTTTTT
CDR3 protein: CASSPAGVTGELFF

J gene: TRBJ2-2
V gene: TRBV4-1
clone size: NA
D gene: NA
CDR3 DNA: TGCGCCAGCAGCCAGGTTACAGGGTTTAGCGGGGAGCTGTTTTTT
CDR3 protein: CASSQVTGFSGELFF

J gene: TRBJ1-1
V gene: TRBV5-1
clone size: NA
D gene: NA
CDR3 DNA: TGCGCCAGCAGCCCTCAGGGTGGGAACACTGAAGCTTTCTTT
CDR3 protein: CASSPQGGNTEAFF

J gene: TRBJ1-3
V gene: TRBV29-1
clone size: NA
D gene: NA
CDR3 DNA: TGCAGCGTTGATGGGACACGTTCTGGAAACACCATATATTTT
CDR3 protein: CSVDGTRSGNTIYF

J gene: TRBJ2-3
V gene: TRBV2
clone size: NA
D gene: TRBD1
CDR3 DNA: TGTGCCAGCAGCGGGGACAGGGCGGATACGCAGTATTTT
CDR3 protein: CASSGDRADTQYF

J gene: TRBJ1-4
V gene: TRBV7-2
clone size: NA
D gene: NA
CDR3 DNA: TGTGCCAGCAGCCTGCTTAGACAGGCGCCTTATGAAAAACTGTTTTTT
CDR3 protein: CASSLLRQAPYEKLFF

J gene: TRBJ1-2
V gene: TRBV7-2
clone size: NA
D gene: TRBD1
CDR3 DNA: TGTGCCAGCAGCTTAGGTCAGGGGGATGGCTACACCTTC
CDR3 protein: CASSLGQGDGYTF

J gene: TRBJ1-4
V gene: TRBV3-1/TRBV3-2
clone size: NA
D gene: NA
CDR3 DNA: TGTGCCAGTCGAGGGACCAGCGGGGAAAAACTGTTTTTT
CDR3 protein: CASRGTSGEKLFF

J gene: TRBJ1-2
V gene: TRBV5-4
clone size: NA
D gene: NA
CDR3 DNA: TGTGCCAGCAGCCCTGGGTTCTCCGTTACTACCTATGGCTACACCTTC
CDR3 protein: CASSPGFSVTTYGYTF

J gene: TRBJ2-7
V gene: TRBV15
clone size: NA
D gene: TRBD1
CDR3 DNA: TGTGCCACCAGCAGAGGCGGGACAGGGGGCTACGAGCAGTACTTC
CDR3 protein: CATSRGGTGGYEQYF

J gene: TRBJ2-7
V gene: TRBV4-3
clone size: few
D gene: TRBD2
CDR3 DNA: TGCGCCAGCAGCCAAGATGGTAGCGGGGGGGGCGAGCAGTACTTC
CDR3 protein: CASSQDGSGGGEQYF

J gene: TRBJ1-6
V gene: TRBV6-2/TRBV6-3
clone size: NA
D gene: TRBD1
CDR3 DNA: TGTGCCAGCAGTTACGCGACAGGGGGCGTTTCACCCCTCCACTTT
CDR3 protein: CASSYATGGVSPLHF

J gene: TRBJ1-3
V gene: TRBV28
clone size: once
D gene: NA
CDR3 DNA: TGTGCCAGCAGTCCTTCACAGGGAAGCTCTGGAAACACCATATATTTT
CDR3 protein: CASSPSQGSSGNTIYF

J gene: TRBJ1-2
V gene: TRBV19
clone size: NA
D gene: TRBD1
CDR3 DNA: TGTGCCAGTAGTATTTCCTCACAGGGGGCTAACTATGGCTACACCTTC
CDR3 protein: CASSISSQGANYGYTF

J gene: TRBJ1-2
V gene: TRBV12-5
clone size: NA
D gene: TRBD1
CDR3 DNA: TGTGCTAGTGTTGCAAATCCCGGGACAGGGCGGCATGGCTACACCTTC
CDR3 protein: CASVANPGTGRHGYTF

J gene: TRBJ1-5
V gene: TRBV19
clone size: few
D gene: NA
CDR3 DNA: TGTGCCAGTAGTATTTACGAGTATAGCAATCAGCCCCAGCATTTT
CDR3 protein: CASSIYEYSNQPQHF

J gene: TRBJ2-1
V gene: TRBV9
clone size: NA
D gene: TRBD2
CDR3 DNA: TGTGCCAGCAGCGGAGGGACTAGTCTTCCCTACAATGAGCAGTTCTTC
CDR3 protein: CASSGGTSLPYNEQFF

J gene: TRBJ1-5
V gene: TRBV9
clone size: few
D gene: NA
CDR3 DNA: TGTGCCAGCAGCGAATCTCAGGGGAGTGGTCAGCCCCAGCATTTT
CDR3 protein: CASSESQGSGQPQHF

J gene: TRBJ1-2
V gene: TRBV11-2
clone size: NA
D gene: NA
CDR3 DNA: TGTGCCAGCAGCCCACCCGGGATTCAGAGATCCTATGGCTACACCTTC
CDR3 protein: CASSPPGIQRSYGYTF

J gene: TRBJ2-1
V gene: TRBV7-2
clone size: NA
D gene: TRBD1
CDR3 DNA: TGTGCCAGCAGCCCACCGGGACAGGGGTCTAGTGAGCAGTTCTTC
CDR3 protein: CASSPPGQGSSEQFF

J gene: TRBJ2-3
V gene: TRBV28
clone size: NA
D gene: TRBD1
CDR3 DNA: TGTGCCAGCACATCCTTGACAGGGGATAGCACAGATACGCAGTATTTT
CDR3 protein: CASTSLTGDSTDTQYF

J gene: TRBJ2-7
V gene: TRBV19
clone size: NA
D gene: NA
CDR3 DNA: TGTGCCAGTAGTATAGGCAGGGGAGTTTACTACGAGCAGTACTTC
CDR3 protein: CASSIGRGVYYEQYF

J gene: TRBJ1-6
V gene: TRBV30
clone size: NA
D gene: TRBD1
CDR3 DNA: TGTGCCGGGACGCTCGACAGGGGATGGAATTCACCCCTCCACTTT
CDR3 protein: CAGTLDRGWNSPLHF

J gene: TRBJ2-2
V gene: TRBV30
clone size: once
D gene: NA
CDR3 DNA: TGTGCCTGGAGTGTACGCGGGACCGGGGAGCTGTTTTTT
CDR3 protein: CAWSVRGTGELFF

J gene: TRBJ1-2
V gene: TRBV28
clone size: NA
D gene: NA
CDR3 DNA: TGTGCCAGCAGCCTCACCCTCGGGGGGGGCTACACCTTC
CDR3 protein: CASSLTLGGGYTF

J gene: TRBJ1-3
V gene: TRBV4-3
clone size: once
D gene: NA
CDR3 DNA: TGCGCCAGCAGCCAAGATTCCGCGACGGACGGGGGGGCCATATATTTT
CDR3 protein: CASSQDSATDGGAIYF

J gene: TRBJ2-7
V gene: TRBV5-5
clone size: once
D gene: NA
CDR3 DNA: TGTGCCAGCAGCCGGGTGGGGGACACCTACGAGCAGTACTTC
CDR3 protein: CASSRVGDTYEQYF

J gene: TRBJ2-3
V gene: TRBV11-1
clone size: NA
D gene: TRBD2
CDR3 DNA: TGTGCCAGCAGCCCTGGGACTAGCGCGGGAGCAGATACGCAGTATTTT
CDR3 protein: CASSPGTSAGADTQYF

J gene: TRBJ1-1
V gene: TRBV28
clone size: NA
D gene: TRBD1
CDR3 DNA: TGTGCCAGCGCGGACAGGGTGAACACTGAAGCTTTCTTT
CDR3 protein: CASADRVNTEAFF

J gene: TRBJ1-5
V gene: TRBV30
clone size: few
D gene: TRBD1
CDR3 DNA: TGTGCCTGGAGTAGGGGACAGGGGCCCAATCAGCCCCAGCATTTT
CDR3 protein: CAWSRGQGPNQPQHF

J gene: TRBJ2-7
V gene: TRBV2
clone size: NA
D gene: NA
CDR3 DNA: TGTGCCAGCAGTGAATTAACCTACGAGCAGTACTTC
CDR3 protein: CASSELTYEQYF

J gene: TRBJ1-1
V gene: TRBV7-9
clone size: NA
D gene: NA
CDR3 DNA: TGTGCCAGCAGCCCCCCCTTTGGCGCGGGTAGCGAAGCTTTCTTT
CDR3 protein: CASSPPFGAGSEAFF

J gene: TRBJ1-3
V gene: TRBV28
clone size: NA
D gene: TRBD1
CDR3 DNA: TGTGCCAGCTCCCGACAGGGGTCGGCAGGAAACACCATATATTTT
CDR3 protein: CASSRQGSAGNTIYF